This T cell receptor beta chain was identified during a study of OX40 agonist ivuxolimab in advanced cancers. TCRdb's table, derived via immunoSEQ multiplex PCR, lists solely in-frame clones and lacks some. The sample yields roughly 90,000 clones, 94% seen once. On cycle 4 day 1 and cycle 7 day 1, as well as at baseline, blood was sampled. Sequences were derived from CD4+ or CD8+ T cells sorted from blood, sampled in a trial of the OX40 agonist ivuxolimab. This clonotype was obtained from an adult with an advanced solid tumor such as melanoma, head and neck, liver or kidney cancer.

CDR3 DNA sequence: TGTGCCAGCGGACAGGATGGAACTGGAAACACCATATATTTT. Its translation: CASGQDGTGNTIYF. V usage is TRBV9 and J usage is TRBJ1-3; 7 positions match TRBD1. The CDR3 extends over 14 amino acids. The junction had 6 bases not matched to a gene; V was cut back by 7 bases and J by 2 bases. The germline V gene encodes CDR1 SGDLS and CDR2 YYNGEE.